What follows are 3 T cell receptor beta chains derived from one specimen sequenced in a study of blood T cell repertoires in COVID-19. Here immunoSEQ multiplex PCR was the method, and the copy in TCRdb shows in-frame clones only, minus some. The sample holds approximately 390,000 clones, around nine tenths seen once. Sequencing was performed on PBMCs or T cells enriched from blood (not recorded which). The source of these receptors is a woman between 45 and 65 years old who had recovered from COVID-19.

The CDR3 DNA is TGTGCCAGCAGTGGCGGGGAGGGACCTTTCCCTCAGCCCCAGCATTTT. Residues: CASSGGEGPFPQPQHF. The rearrangement joins TRBV6-1 to TRBJ1-5, with D tentatively TRBD1 (5 bases). Germline loops: CDR1 MNHNS, CDR2 SASEGT. This CDR3 spans 16 amino acids. V was trimmed by 4 bases and J by 6 bases, leaving 19 bases between them.

J is TRBJ1-4 and V is TRBV18; 9 bases are a match to TRBD1. CDR3 length equals 16 residues. Germline V gene lookup returns CDR1 KGHSH and CDR2 LQKENI. J was trimmed by 4 bases and V by 4 bases; bases with no gene match: 7. This CDR3 reads CASSRDPGQGNEKLFF. As DNA, the CDR3 is TGTGCCAGCTCACGGGATCCGGGACAGGGTAATGAAAAACTGTTTTTT. The variable domain in full, with the rest retrieved from reference TRBV18 and TRBJ1-4, is NAGVMQNPRHLVRRRGQEARLRCSPMKGHSHVYWYRQLPEEGLKFMVYLQKENIIDESGMPKERFSAEFPKEGPSILRIQQVVRGDSAAYFCASSRDPGQGNEKLFFGSGTQLSVL.

The V gene is TRBV7-2, the J gene TRBJ1-1, with D hard to call. This CDR3 contains 12 residues. Between the trimmed V and J ends, which lost 1 base and 9 bases, there was a span of 9 bases. The germline V gene encodes CDR1 SGHTA and CDR2 FQGNSA. CDR3 in DNA: TGTGCCAGCAGCTTAGAGCTGGGCCAAGCTTTCTTT. Its translation: CASSLELGQAFF.